This TCR beta chain emerged from a study of blood T cell repertoires in COVID-19 (dated by TCRdb to 2020 to 2022). Study-level background: Collaborator samples came from the United States, Italy and Spain and covered acute and convalescent phases of COVID-19. The prospective study material was composed of cDNA or gDNA derived from T cells, B-cell-depleted T cells, or PBMCs. Subjects who had been exposed to COVID-19, were actively infected with it, or had recovered from it provided the deeply sampled blood TCRbeta repertoires that made up the dataset. A freely available public database, intended as a resource for researchers studying the immune response to SARS-CoV-2, is where the repertoires were released. Samples were obtained from the ongoing ImmuneRACE study (first 160 participants) and from 1,000 to 1,500 subjects provided by 6 global collaborators. Sample metadata almost always included a de-identified subject ID, COVID-19 status, age in years and sex. Where available, HLA class I and class II types were taken from metadata supplied by the sample provider and were not determined by assay-based typing.

The immunoSEQ Assay, a bias-controlled multiplex PCR, was used to amplify TCRbeta CDR3 regions from genomic DNA. From the authors' description of their analysis: The number of nucleated cells in each sample was estimated from the amplification of reference gene primers within the assay. Sequence reads were collapsed and filtered to measure the absolute abundance of every unique TCRbeta CDR3 rearrangement. For each sample, productive Simpson clonality was calculated as the square root of Simpson's diversity index over productive rearrangements. This immuneACCESS table, as held by TCRdb, lists in-frame sequences with V and J called but not all clones. Of the missing ones, under half trace to an unresolved V gene in checked studies; the others have no known cause. Clone size and the V and J calls come from that table; the DNA yielded D and trimming. Counted in this sample were some 180,000 clones; more than 80% of them appeared once. Approximately 6.2% of the sample is in the top ten clones.

Participants in the prospective study were enrolled through a virtual design, were aged roughly 18 to 90 years, and lived in roughly 26 United States geographic areas. In the prospective study, participants were assigned to cohorts based on the clinical history participants reported in a screening survey and a study questionnaire. ImmuneRACE Cohort 3 recovered participants were defined by two consecutive negative NP/OP PCR tests, healthcare professional clearance, or symptom resolution. In the prospective study, mobile phlebotomists collected whole blood, serum and a nasopharyngeal or oropharyngeal swab from each participant. Prospective study participants could optionally give additional blood draws and questionnaires over an approximately two-month period. Prospective study blood samples were shipped either frozen or at room temperature before DNA extraction. On this clone: Its binding antigen is unknown. Within one base of it there is no much larger clone, and no base qualities were kept.

CDR1 ENHRY and CDR2 SYGVKD were looked up in the germline V gene. The germline V end is reduced by 4 bases and the J end by 14 bases; junction bases left unmatched: 3. The CDR3 runs 11 residues from the cysteine to the phenylalanine. Only CDR3 DNA remains: 33 bases, in frame from the first base. Broad study findings and their caveats: How much clinical and demographic metadata was included differed by source and by participant, and the metadata was provided uncurated.

The clonotype originates from a man aged 35 to 55 who had recovered from COVID-19. The rearranged chain carries TRBV10-3 and TRBJ2-1; the junction holds 9 bases that match TRBD1. Material for sequencing was PBMCs or T cells enriched from blood (not recorded which). The nucleotide sequence reads as follows: TGTGCCATCAGTGTGGGACAGGGAGAGTTCTTC. Protein translation: CAISVGQGEFF.